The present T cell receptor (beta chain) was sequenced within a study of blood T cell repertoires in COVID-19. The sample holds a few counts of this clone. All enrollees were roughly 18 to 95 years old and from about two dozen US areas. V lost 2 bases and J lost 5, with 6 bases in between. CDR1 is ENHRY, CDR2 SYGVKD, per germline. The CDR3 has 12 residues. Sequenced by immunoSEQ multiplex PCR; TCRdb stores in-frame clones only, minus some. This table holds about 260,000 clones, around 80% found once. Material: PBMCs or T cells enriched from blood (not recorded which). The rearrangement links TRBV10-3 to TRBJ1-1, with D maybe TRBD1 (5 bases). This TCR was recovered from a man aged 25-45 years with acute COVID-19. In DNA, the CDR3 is TGTGCCATCAGTGAGCCAGGGACTGAAGCTTTCTTT. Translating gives CAISEPGTEAFF.